These T cell receptor beta chains were read from a single sample in a study of cytomegalovirus exposure and HLA in healthy donors. Here immunoSEQ multiplex PCR was the method, and the copy in TCRdb shows in-frame clones only, minus some. This sample yields approximately 120,000 clones, of which about two thirds are seen a single time; around 4% belongs to the top ten. Input material: PBMCs. The receptors stem from a man aged 30-40 years in good health and CMV-seronegative. Each CDR3 is given with its conserved first and last residue. A D gene is named only where the DNA matches it firmly. Clone size is stated in some rows and not others, as once, few, many or a class when expanded.

>TRBD1|TRBV19|TRBJ2-2|.
CASRPFIGQGDYLNTGELFF
TGTGCCAGTCGACCTTTTATCGGACAGGGGGACTACCTGAACACCGGGGAGCTGTTTTTT
>TRBD1|TRBV6-5|TRBJ2-3|.
CASGPGGMDTQYF
TGTGCCAGCGGTCCAGGGGGCATGGATACGCAGTATTTT
>.|TRBV19|TRBJ1-5|.
CASSSRTAYNQPQHF
TGTGCCAGTAGTTCCAGGACAGCTTACAATCAGCCCCAGCATTTT
>.|TRBV7-8|TRBJ2-1|.
CASSWRVYNEQFF
TGTGCCAGCAGCTGGAGGGTCTACAATGAGCAGTTCTTC
>TRBD1|TRBV5-6|TRBJ2-7|.
CASSARQGAYEQYF
TGTGCCAGCAGCGCTCGACAGGGGGCCTACGAGCAGTACTTC
>.|TRBV2|TRBJ2-7|.
CASSGRYEQYF
TGTGCCAGCAGTGGGAGATACGAGCAGTACTTC
>.|TRBV5-4|TRBJ2-3|.
CASSHPSTSTDTQYF
TGTGCCAGCAGCCATCCTTCAACTAGCACAGATACGCAGTATTTT
>TRBD2|TRBV11-2|TRBJ2-1|.
CASSLNSGSYNEQFF
TGTGCCAGCAGCTTGAATAGCGGGAGTTACAATGAGCAGTTCTTC
>.|TRBV29-1|TRBJ2-3|.
CSVEQGPSTDTQYF
TGCAGCGTTGAGCAGGGGCCAAGCACAGATACGCAGTATTTT
>TRBD1|TRBV2|TRBJ1-2|.
CASTAGQGDGYTF
TGTGCCAGCACCGCGGGACAGGGGGATGGCTACACCTTC
>.|TRBV7-2|TRBJ1-5|.
CASSFSPGNQPQHF
TGTGCCAGCAGCTTTAGCCCTGGCAATCAGCCCCAGCATTTT
>TRBD1|TRBV28|TRBJ1-6|.
CASSYGTGGGTHNSPLHF
TGTGCCAGCAGCTACGGGACAGGGGGGGGCACCCATAATTCACCCCTCCACTTT
>TRBD2|TRBV30|TRBJ2-2|.
CAWSWTSGGAGELFF
TGTGCCTGGAGTTGGACTAGCGGGGGGGCCGGGGAGCTGTTTTTT
>TRBD1|TRBV27|TRBJ2-1|few
CASSFRSVGGYEQFF
TGTGCCAGCAGTTTCCGATCGGTAGGGGGCTATGAGCAGTTCTTC
>TRBD1|TRBV5-8|TRBJ1-5|.
CASSFRQGAGGNQPQHF
TGTGCCAGCAGCTTCCGACAGGGGGCCGGGGGCAATCAGCCCCAGCATTTT
>.|TRBV30|TRBJ1-2|.
CAWSPGGFYGYTF
TGTGCCTGGAGTCCAGGAGGCTTCTATGGCTACACCTTC